This T cell receptor (beta chain) was sequenced during a study of T-cell memory formation after mild COVID-19. Looking at the study overall: The study found TCR clusters largely donor specific. Broader study findings: The pre-infection memory compartment contained some responding clones, suggesting cross-reactive memory joined. Later expanders leaned toward CD4+, whereas clones contracting from day 15 to 85 were balanced CD4/CD8.

This clonotype was recorded at least ten times. Its antigen is not identified. 5'RACE, which relied on constant-segment primers, yielded TCR alpha and TCR beta cDNA libraries carrying sample barcodes and UMIs. MiXCR, run by TCRdb on the 5' RACE reads, gives a single entry per CDR3 protein. The table has 250,000 to 300,000 distinct CDR3 sequences, roughly 17% seen once. Trimming cost V 4 bases and J 5 bases, with 11 bases left between them. This CDR3 spans 13 amino acids. Germline loops: CDR1 SGHRS, CDR2 YFSETQ. Sequenced input: PBMCs or a T cell subset sorted from them (not recorded which). This chain links TRBV5-1 with TRBJ2-3; D might be TRBD2 (5 bases). This clonotype was obtained from a man aged 18 to 30 who had mild COVID-19 (a few samples of this study predate the infection). Cell type and time point are not known. CDR3 coding DNA: TGCGCCAGCAGCCCCGGAGGAGAAGATACGCAGTATTTT. Translated, it gives CASSPGGEDTQYF.